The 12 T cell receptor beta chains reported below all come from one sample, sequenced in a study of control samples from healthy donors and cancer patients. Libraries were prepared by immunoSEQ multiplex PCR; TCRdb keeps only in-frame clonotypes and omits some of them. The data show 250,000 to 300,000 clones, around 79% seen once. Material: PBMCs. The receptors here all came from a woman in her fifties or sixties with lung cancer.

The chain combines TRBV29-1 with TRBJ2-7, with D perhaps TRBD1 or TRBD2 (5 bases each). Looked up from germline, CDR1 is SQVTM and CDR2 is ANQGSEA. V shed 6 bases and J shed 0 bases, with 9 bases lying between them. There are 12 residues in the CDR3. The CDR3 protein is CSVGTVSYEQYF. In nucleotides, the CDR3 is TGCAGCGTCGGGACGGTCTCCTACGAGCAGTACTTC.

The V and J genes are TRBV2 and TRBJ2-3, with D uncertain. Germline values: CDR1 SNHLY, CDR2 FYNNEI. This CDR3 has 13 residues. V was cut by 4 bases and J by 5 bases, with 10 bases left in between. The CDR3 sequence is CASSGNQLDTQYF. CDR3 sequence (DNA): TGTGCCAGCAGTGGAAATCAGCTAGATACGCAGTATTTT.

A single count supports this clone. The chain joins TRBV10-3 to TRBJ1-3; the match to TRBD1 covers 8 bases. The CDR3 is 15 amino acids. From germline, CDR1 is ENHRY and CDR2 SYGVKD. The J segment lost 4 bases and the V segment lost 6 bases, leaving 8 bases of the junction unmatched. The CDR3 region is CAISGTGGPGNTIYF. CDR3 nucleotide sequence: TGTGCCATCAGCGGTACAGGGGGACCAGGAAACACCATATATTTT.

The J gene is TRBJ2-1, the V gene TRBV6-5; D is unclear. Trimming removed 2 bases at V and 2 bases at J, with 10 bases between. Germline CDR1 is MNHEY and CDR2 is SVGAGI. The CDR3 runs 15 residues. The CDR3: CASSYTDPAYNEQFF. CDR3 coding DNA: TGTGCCAGCAGTTACACGGACCCAGCCTACAATGAGCAGTTCTTC.

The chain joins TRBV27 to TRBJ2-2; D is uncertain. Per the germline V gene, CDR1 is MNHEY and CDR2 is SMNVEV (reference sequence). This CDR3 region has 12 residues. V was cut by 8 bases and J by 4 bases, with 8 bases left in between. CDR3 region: CASAQTTGELFF. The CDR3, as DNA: TGTGCCAGCGCTCAGACCACCGGGGAGCTGTTTTTT.

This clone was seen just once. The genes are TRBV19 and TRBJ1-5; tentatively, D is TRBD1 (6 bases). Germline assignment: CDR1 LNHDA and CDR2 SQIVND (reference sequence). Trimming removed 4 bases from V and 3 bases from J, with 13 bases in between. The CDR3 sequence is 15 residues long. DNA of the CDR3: TGTGCCAGTAGTAAACGACAGGTGAACAATCAGCCCCAGCATTTT. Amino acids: CASSKRQVNNQPQHF.

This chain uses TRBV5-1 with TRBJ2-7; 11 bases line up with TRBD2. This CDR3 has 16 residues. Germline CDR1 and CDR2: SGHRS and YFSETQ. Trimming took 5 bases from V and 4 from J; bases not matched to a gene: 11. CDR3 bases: TGCGCCAGCAGTCAAGCCGCCGGGACTAGCGGTTACGAGCAGTACTTC. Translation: CASSQAAGTSGYEQYF.

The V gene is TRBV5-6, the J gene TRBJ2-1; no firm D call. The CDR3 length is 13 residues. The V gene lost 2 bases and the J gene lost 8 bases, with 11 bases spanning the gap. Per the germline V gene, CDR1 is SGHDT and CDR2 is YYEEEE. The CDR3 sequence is CASSFGRVDEQFF. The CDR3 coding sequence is TGTGCCAGCAGCTTTGGCCGCGTCGATGAGCAGTTCTTC.

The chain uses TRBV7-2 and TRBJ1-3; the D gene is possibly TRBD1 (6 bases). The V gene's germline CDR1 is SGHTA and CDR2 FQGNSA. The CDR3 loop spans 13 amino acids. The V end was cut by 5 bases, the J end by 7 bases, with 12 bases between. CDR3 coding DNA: TGTGCCAGCAGCGTTACAGGGTTTAACACCATATATTTT. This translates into CASSVTGFNTIYF. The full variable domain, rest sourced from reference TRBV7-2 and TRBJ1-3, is GAGVSQSPSNKVTEKGKDVELRCDPISGHTALYWYRQSLGQGLEFLIYFQGNSAPDKSGLPSDRFSAERTGGSVSTLTIQRTQQEDSAVYLCASSVTGFNTIYFGEGSWLTVV.

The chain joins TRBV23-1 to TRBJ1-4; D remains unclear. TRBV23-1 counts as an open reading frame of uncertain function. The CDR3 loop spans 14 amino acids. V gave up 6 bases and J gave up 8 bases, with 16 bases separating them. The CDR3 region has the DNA TGCGCCAGCAGCCCGGGAAACGAAGGGGAAAAACTGTTTTTT. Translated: CASSPGNEGEKLFF.

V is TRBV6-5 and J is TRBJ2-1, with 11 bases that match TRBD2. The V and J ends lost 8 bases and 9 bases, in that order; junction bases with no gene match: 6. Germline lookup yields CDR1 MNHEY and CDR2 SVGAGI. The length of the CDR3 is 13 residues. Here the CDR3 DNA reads TGTGCCAGCTTTAGCGGGGGGGCTTTTGAGCAGTTCTTC. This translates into CASFSGGAFEQFF.

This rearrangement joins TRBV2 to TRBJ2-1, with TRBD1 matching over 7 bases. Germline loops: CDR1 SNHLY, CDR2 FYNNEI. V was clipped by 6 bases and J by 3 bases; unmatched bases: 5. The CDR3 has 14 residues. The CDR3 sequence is CASRWGQSYNEQFF. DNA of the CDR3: TGTGCCAGCAGATGGGGACAGAGCTACAATGAGCAGTTCTTC.